These 10 T cell receptor beta chains were all obtained from the same sample, sequenced in a study of cytomegalovirus exposure and HLA in healthy donors. The PCR made use of 60 Vbeta and 13 Jbeta primers. Assay: immunoSEQ multiplex PCR; the TCRdb copy retains only in-frame clones and omits some. The sample has about 160,000 clones; 65% to 80% are singletons. The sample taken for sequencing was PBMCs. These receptors all come from a man in his forties in good health and CMV-seronegative.

The V gene is TRBV5-6, the J gene TRBJ2-7, with TRBD1 matching over 9 bases. With V trimmed by 3 bases and J by 4 bases, 14 bases remained unmatched. CDR1 and CDR2 from the germline V gene are SGHDT and YYEEEE. This CDR3 comprises 17 residues. CDR3 DNA sequence: TGTGCCAGCAGCTATTATGTGGACAGGGGCCACCTTTACGAGCAGTACTTC. Protein product: CASSYYVDRGHLYEQYF. Complete variable domain (other parts from reference TRBV5-6 and TRBJ2-7): DAGVTQSPTHLIKTRGQQVTLRCSPKSGHDTVSWYQQALGQGPQFIFQYYEEEERQRGNFPDRFSGHQFPNYSSELNVNALLLGDSALYLCASSYYVDRGHLYEQYFGPGTRLTVT.

This clone was observed a few times. V is TRBV13 and J is TRBJ2-5; TRBD2 agrees at 8 bases. The J call may be mistaken, given a closer DNA end match to TRBJ2-7. Per germline, CDR1 PRHDT and CDR2 FYEKMQ (reference sequence). This CDR3 comprises 16 residues. CDR3 loop: CASSYSPGTSSYEQYF. As DNA, the CDR3 is TGTGCCAGCAGCTATTCTCCCGGGACTAGCTCCTACGAGCAGTACTTC.

J is TRBJ2-7 and V is TRBV5-4, with a possible D match to TRBD2 (5 bases). The CDR3 covers 15 residues. Germline loops: CDR1 SGHNT, CDR2 YYREEE (reference sequence). The germline V and J ends were trimmed by 3 bases and 0 bases, with 13 bases remaining between them. CDR3 bases: TGTGCCAGCAGCTCCGACCCGGGAAGCTCCTACGAGCAGTACTTC. Residues: CASSSDPGSSYEQYF.

In its sample, this clone was seen a few times. The chain recombines TRBV9 with TRBJ1-6; D may be TRBD1 (6 bases). Germline V lookup: CDR1 SGDLS, CDR2 YYNGEE. The V end was cut by 4 bases, the J end by 7 bases, with 9 bases between. The CDR3 extends over 13 amino acids. This chain's CDR3 is CASSSTGNSPLHF. Written as DNA, the CDR3 is TGTGCCAGCAGCTCAACAGGGAATTCACCCCTCCACTTT. Full variable domain (rest looked up from reference TRBV9 and TRBJ1-6): DSGVTQTPKHLITATGQRVTLRCSPRSGDLSVYWYQQSLDQGLQFLIQYYNGEERAKGNILERFSAQQFPDLHSELNLSSLELGDSALYFCASSSTGNSPLHFGNGTRLTVT.

This clone has only a few counts. The chain is built from TRBV28 and TRBJ2-7; weak D call: TRBD2 (6 bases). With 5 bases removed from V and 2 bases from J, the gap between germline ends came to 10 bases. The CDR3 runs 13 residues. Germline-derived CDR1 and CDR2 are MDHEN and SYDVKM. The CDR3 protein is CASSLPGAYEQYF. The CDR3, as DNA: TGTGCCAGCAGTCTGCCGGGGGCCTACGAGCAGTACTTC. Using reference TRBV28 and TRBJ2-7 for the parts outside the CDR3, the full variable domain is DVKVTQSSRYLVKRTGEKVFLECVQDMDHENMFWYRQDPGLGLRLIYFSYDVKMKEKGDIPEGYSVSREKKERFSLILESASTNQTSMYLCASSLPGAYEQYFGPGTRLTVT.

The chain recombines TRBV7-8 with TRBJ2-1; the match to TRBD2 covers 10 bases. The CDR3 is 14 residues long. V lost 5 bases and J lost 8; bases outside the gene matches: 6. Germline loops: CDR1 SGHVS, CDR2 FQNEAQ. Here the CDR3 reads CASSRLAGEDEQFF. The CDR3, as DNA: TGTGCCAGCAGCCGGCTAGCGGGAGAGGATGAGCAGTTCTTC.

This chain uses TRBV10-3 with TRBJ1-4; D ambiguous. Trimming removed 3 bases at V and 5 bases at J, with 10 bases between. The germline gives CDR1 ENHRY, CDR2 SYGVKD. This CDR3 spans 14 amino acids. CDR3 amino acids: CAISDPGRNEKLFF. The CDR3 bases are TGTGCCATCAGTGATCCCGGGAGAAATGAAAAACTGTTTTTT.

This clone has only a few counts. The chain couples TRBV28 to TRBJ2-1; 11 bases agree with TRBD2. This CDR3 has 15 residues. V lost 5 bases to trimming and J lost 6 bases; unmatched junction nucleotides: 6. Germline lookup yields CDR1 MDHEN and CDR2 SYDVKM. CDR3: CASSPILAGVNEQFF. CDR3 nucleotide sequence: TGTGCCAGCAGTCCAATACTAGCGGGAGTCAATGAGCAGTTCTTC.

This clone has just one count. The chain carries TRBV19 and TRBJ2-7, with D uncertain. The V and J ends lost 5 bases and 1 base respectively, with 9 bases between them. The CDR3 is 13 residues long. Germline loops: CDR1 LNHDA, CDR2 SQIVND (reference sequence). CDR3 protein: CASSPFLSYEQYF. The CDR3 DNA reads TGTGCCAGTAGTCCGTTTCTGTCCTACGAGCAGTACTTC. Together with reference TRBV19 and TRBJ2-7, the CDR3 gives the full variable domain: DGGITQSPKYLFRKEGQNVTLSCEQNLNHDAMYWYRQDPGQGLRLIYYSQIVNDFQKGDIAEGYSVSREKKESFPLTVTSAQKNPTAFYLCASSPFLSYEQYFGPGTRLTVT.

This chain links TRBV28 with TRBJ2-2, with 7 bases that match TRBD1. Per germline, CDR1 MDHEN and CDR2 SYDVKM. The CDR3 has 14 residues. Trimming at V came to 8 bases and at J to 5 bases, leaving 8 bases not matched to a gene. CDR3 protein: CASEGDRITGELFF. The CDR3 DNA follows: TGTGCCAGCGAAGGGGACAGAATAACCGGGGAGCTGTTTTTT.